The T cell receptor beta chain described here comes from a study of T cells after yellow fever vaccination. As for the study in general: It was SMART-Seq v4 Ultra Low Input that prepared the fractions with low cell numbers.

The germline V gene encodes CDR1 LGHNA and CDR2 YNFKEQ. The CDR3 has 16 amino acids. V lost 4 bases and J 0 bases, leaving 13 bases between the germline ends. Each CDR3 protein gets one entry after TCRdb re-called the 5' RACE reads with MiXCR. The repertoire holds around 330,000 distinct CDR3 sequences, 3% to 4.5% seen once, with roughly a quarter in the top ten. At least ten counts were recorded for this clonotype. Its specificity is not known. Findings of the study overall: Reappearance after the booster was observed for most primary-vaccination clones (96% CD4, over 75% CD8). Weaker overall, the secondary response nonetheless peaked faster (day 5 versus 15).

The sequence was obtained from a man between 18 and 35 years old who received the YFV17D yellow fever vaccine. The V gene is TRBV4-2, the J gene TRBJ1-5, with D unresolved. Sequenced here: PBMCs, sampled on the day of the yellow fever booster vaccination. DNA for the CDR3: TGTGCCAGCAGCCGTGGAGCGGCAGATAGCAATCAGCCCCAGCATTTT. It yields the protein CASSRGAADSNQPQHF.